This T cell receptor beta chain emerged from a study of cytotoxic CD8 clonotypes in ibrutinib-treated CLL. In the study overall: The patient breakdown showed approximately 11 relapsed/refractory and approximately 14 treatment-naive cases, with approximately 18 IGHV unmutated.

With 0 bases removed from V and 0 bases from J, the gap between germline ends came to 10 bases. CDR3 size: 16 residues. Per the germline V gene, CDR1 is SGHNT and CDR2 is YYREEE (reference sequence). Profiling relied on immunoSEQ multiplex PCR, and the TCRdb table lists in-frame clones only, not all of them. The sample holds about 130,000 clones, around 80% seen once. The gene calls are TRBV5-4 and TRBJ1-3; D remains ambiguous. The specimen was PBMCs, collected after 24 months of ibrutinib treatment. This sequence originates from a human donor with chronic lymphocytic leukemia. Here the CDR3 DNA reads TGTGCCAGCAGCTTGGGACAAGCCCGCTCTGGAAACACCATATATTTT. Protein product: CASSLGQARSGNTIYF.